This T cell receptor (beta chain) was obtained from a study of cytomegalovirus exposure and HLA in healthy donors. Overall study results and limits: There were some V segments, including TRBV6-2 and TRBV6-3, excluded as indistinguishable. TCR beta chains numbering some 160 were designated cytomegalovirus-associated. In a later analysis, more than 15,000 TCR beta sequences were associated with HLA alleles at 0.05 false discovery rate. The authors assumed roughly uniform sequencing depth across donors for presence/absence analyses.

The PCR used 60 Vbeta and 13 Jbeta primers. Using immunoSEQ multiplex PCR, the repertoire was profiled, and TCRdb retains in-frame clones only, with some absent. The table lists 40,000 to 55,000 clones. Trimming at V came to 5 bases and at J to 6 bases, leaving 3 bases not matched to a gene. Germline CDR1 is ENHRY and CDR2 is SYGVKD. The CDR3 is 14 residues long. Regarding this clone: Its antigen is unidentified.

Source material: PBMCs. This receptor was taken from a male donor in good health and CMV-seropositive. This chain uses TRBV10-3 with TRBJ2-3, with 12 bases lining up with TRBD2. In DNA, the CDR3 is TGTGCCATCAGTCCCGGGACTAGCGGGGATACGCAGTATTTT. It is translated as CAISPGTSGDTQYF.